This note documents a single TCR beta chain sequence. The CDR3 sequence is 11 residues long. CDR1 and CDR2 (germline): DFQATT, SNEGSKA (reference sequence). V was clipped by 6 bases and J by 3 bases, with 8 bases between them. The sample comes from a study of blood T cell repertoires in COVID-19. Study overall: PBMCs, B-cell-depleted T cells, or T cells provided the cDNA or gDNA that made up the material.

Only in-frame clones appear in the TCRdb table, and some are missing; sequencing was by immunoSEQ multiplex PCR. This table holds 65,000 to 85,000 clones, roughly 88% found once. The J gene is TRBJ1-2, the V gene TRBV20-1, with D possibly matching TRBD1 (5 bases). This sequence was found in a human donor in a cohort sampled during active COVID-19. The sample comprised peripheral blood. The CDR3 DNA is TGCAGTGCGCAGACAGACTATGGCTACACCTTC. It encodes CSAQTDYGYTF.